This TCR beta chain was obtained from a study of CD4 T cells in relation to SARS-CoV-2 and coronaviruses. Study outcomes and limitations: Samples before the pandemic and after infection were not matched within any donor.

Unexposed donor CD4+ T cells date from 2011-2018, before the COVID-19 pandemic. CD4+ T cells were isolated from the cells after 10 days of culture. Unexposed-donor CD4+ T cells were probed with SARS-CoV-2 S/N and four cold-coronavirus spikes, cells permitting. Of note for this clone: Its antigen is currently unknown.

Trimming removed 4 bases at V and 2 bases at J, with 7 bases between. CDR1 is LGHDT, CDR2 YNNKEL, per germline (reference sequence). The CDR3 is made up of 13 amino acids. TCRdb's copy holds only in-frame clones and misses some; the assay was immunoSEQ multiplex PCR. The sample gives about 27,000 clones, 70% to 80% of which show up once; 21% is in the top ten. The receptor comes from a human donor in good health. The J gene is TRBJ2-3, the V gene TRBV3-1 (or the pseudogene TRBV3-2); D is perhaps TRBD1 or TRBD2 (5 bases each). Sequenced sample: CD4+ T cells from PBMCs, cultured in vitro. The CDR3 bases are TGTGCCAGCAGCCCGGGGCACACAGATACGCAGTATTTT. Its translation: CASSPGHTDTQYF.